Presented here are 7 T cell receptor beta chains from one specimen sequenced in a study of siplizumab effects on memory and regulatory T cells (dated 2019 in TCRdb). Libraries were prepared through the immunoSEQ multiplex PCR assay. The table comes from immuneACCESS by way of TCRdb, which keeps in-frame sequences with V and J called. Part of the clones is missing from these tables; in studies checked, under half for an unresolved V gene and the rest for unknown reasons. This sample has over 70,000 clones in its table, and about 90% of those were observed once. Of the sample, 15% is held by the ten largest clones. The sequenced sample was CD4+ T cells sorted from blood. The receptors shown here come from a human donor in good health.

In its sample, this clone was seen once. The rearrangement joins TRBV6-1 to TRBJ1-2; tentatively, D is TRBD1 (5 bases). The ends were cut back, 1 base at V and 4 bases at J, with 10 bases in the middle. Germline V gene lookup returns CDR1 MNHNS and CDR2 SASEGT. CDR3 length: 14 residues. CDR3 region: CASSEVGGVYGYTF. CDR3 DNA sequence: TGTGCCAGCAGTGAAGTCGGGGGGGTCTATGGCTACACCTTC.

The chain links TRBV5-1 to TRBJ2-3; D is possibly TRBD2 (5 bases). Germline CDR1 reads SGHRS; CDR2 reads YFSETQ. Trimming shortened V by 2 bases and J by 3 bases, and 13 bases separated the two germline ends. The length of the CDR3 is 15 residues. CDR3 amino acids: CASSFREVRTDTQYF. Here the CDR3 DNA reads TGCGCCAGCAGCTTCCGGGAAGTTAGAACAGATACGCAGTATTTT.

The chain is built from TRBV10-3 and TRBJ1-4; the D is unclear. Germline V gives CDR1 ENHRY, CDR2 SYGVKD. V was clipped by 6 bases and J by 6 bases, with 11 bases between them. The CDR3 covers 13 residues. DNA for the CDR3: TGTGCCATCAGAGGCAGGCCGGATGAAAAACTGTTTTTT. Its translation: CAIRGRPDEKLFF.

The CDR3 spells CAWRDGGNNEQFF. CDR3 in DNA: TGTGCCTGGAGGGACGGAGGGAACAATGAGCAGTTCTTC. The chain couples TRBV30 to TRBJ2-1, with D possibly TRBD2 on 6 matching bases. The CDR3 consists of 13 residues. The ends were cut back, 3 bases at V and 5 bases at J, with 11 bases in the middle. CDR1 is GTSNPN and CDR2 is SVGIG in the germline V gene (reference sequence).

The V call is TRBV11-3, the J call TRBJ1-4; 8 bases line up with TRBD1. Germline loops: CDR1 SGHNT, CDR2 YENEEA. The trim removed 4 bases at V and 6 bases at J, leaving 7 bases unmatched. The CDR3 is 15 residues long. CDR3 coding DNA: TGTGCCAGCAGCTCAGTGACAGGGGACCATGAAAAACTGTTTTTT. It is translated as CASSSVTGDHEKLFF.

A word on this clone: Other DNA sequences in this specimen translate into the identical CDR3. The CDR3 nucleotides read TGCGCCAGCAGCTTGGCCGGGACCAGCGGGAACACCATATATTTT. Its translation is CASSLAGTSGNTIYF. The J gene is TRBJ1-3, the V gene TRBV5-1; D may be TRBD1 (5 bases). The CDR3 contains 15 residues. Germline V gives CDR1 SGHRS, CDR2 YFSETQ. Between the trimmed V and J ends, which lost 0 bases and 7 bases, there was a span of 14 bases. The entire variable domain, with the rest obtained from reference TRBV5-1 and TRBJ1-3, is as follows: KAGVTQTPRYLIKTRGQQVTLSCSPISGHRSVSWYQQTPGQGLQFLFEYFSETQRNKGNFPGRFSGRQFSNSRSEMNVSTLELGDSALYLCASSLAGTSGNTIYFGEGSWLTVV.

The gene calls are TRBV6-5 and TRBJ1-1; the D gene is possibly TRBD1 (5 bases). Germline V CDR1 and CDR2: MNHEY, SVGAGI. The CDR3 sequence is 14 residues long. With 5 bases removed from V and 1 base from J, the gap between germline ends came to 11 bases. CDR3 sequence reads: CASSERRGNTEAFF. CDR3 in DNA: TGTGCCAGCAGTGAGAGAAGGGGGAACACTGAAGCTTTCTTT.